These T cell receptor beta chains were read from a single sample in a study of blood T cell repertoires in COVID-19. This table comes from immunoSEQ multiplex PCR, and its TCRdb copy is limited to in-frame clones, with some not included. This repertoire shows 96,000 or so clones, around 90% found once; its top ten account for 3.5% to 5%. Sequences were obtained from peripheral blood. These receptors originate from a human donor with COVID-19, enrolled during active disease. The donor label of this sample is uncertain. Each CDR3 is given with its conserved first and last residue. Fields, in order: V gene, clone size, D gene, J gene, CDR3 DNA, CDR3 protein. The D gene is left open where the match is weak. Part of the rows lack a size; the others show once, few, many or a class for expanded clones.

v_gene: TRBV20-1; abundance: few; d_gene: TRBD1; j_gene: TRBJ1-2; CDR3nt: TGCAGTGCTAGTCGTTCGGGACAGGGTTTTAGAAGCTATGGCTACACCTTC; CDR3aa: CSASRSGQGFRSYGYTF
v_gene: TRBV5-1; abundance: -; d_gene: TRBD1; j_gene: TRBJ2-2; CDR3nt: TGCGCCAGCAGCTGGGGTAGGGACAGGGTGAACACCGGGGAGCTGTTTTTT; CDR3aa: CASSWGRDRVNTGELFF
v_gene: TRBV6-5; abundance: -; d_gene: -; j_gene: TRBJ1-1; CDR3nt: TGTGCCAGCAGTTACAATAGGAACACTGAAGCTTTCTTT; CDR3aa: CASSYNRNTEAFF
v_gene: TRBV11-3; abundance: once; d_gene: TRBD1; j_gene: TRBJ2-2; CDR3nt: TGTGCCAGCAGCCCCGGACAGGGGGCCGGGGAGCTGTTTTTT; CDR3aa: CASSPGQGAGELFF
v_gene: TRBV5-1; abundance: -; d_gene: -; j_gene: TRBJ1-1; CDR3nt: TGCGCCAGCAGCTTGGCAGGGAACACTGAAGCTTTCTTT; CDR3aa: CASSLAGNTEAFF
v_gene: TRBV4-1; abundance: -; d_gene: -; j_gene: TRBJ1-4; CDR3nt: TGCGCCAGCAGCCAAGGATCGGGACTTTGGCGTGCAACTAATGAAAAACTGTTTTTT; CDR3aa: CASSQGSGLWRATNEKLFF
v_gene: TRBV27; abundance: -; d_gene: -; j_gene: TRBJ1-3; CDR3nt: TGTGCCAGCAGTCCGAGGGAGTACTCTGGAAACACCATATATTTT; CDR3aa: CASSPREYSGNTIYF
v_gene: TRBV2; abundance: -; d_gene: -; j_gene: TRBJ2-7; CDR3nt: TGTGCCAGCCGGCGAGCAGATGGGGGCAACGAGCAGTACTTC; CDR3aa: CASRRADGGNEQYF
v_gene: TRBV6-5; abundance: -; d_gene: -; j_gene: TRBJ1-1; CDR3nt: TGTGCCAGCAGTTACTCGTACAGAAACACTGAAGCTTTCTTT; CDR3aa: CASSYSYRNTEAFF
v_gene: TRBV10-3; abundance: -; d_gene: -; j_gene: TRBJ1-5; CDR3nt: TGTGCCACCCAAAGAGTTAGCAATCAGCCCCAGCATTTT; CDR3aa: CATQRVSNQPQHF
v_gene: TRBV6-6; abundance: -; d_gene: -; j_gene: TRBJ1-3; CDR3nt: TGTGCCAGCAGTTCGAGGCTCTCCTCTGGAAACACCATATATTTT; CDR3aa: CASSSRLSSGNTIYF
v_gene: TRBV2; abundance: -; d_gene: TRBD1; j_gene: TRBJ2-1; CDR3nt: TGTGCCAGCAGGGGGACAGACAGCTCCTACAATGAGCAGTTCTTC; CDR3aa: CASRGTDSSYNEQFF
v_gene: TRBV12-2; abundance: -; d_gene: -; j_gene: TRBJ2-7; CDR3nt: TGTGCACGGGGGGGCAGGGGCGAAGCCGAGCAGTACTTC; CDR3aa: CARGGRGEAEQYF
v_gene: TRBV27; abundance: -; d_gene: -; j_gene: TRBJ1-5; CDR3nt: TGTGCCAGCAGTTTAAGACAGAGCAATCAGCCCCAGCATTTT; CDR3aa: CASSLRQSNQPQHF
v_gene: TRBV28; abundance: -; d_gene: -; j_gene: TRBJ2-7; CDR3nt: TGTGCCAGCAGTTCGGGGCAGGGGACCTACGAGCAGTACTTC; CDR3aa: CASSSGQGTYEQYF
v_gene: TRBV20-1; abundance: -; d_gene: TRBD2; j_gene: TRBJ2-3; CDR3nt: TGCAGTGCTAGTCCTCTAGCGGGGTTCACAGATACGCAGTATTTT; CDR3aa: CSASPLAGFTDTQYF
v_gene: TRBV11-3; abundance: -; d_gene: -; j_gene: TRBJ2-7; CDR3nt: TGTGCCAGCAGCCCCCCCTCCGGCAGGGCCTACGAGCAGTACTTC; CDR3aa: CASSPPSGRAYEQYF
v_gene: TRBV5-1; abundance: -; d_gene: -; j_gene: TRBJ1-5; CDR3nt: TGCGCCAGCAGCTCGGGAGCACCCAATCAGCCCCAGCATTTT; CDR3aa: CASSSGAPNQPQHF
v_gene: TRBV6-1; abundance: -; d_gene: -; j_gene: TRBJ2-1; CDR3nt: TGTGCCAGCAGTGAAGGGCGCGGATCCTACAATGAGCAGTTCTTC; CDR3aa: CASSEGRGSYNEQFF
v_gene: TRBV27; abundance: -; d_gene: TRBD1; j_gene: TRBJ2-5; CDR3nt: TGTGCCAGCAGTTCTCTAACAGGGGAAGAGACCCAGTACTTC; CDR3aa: CASSSLTGEETQYF
v_gene: TRBV2; abundance: -; d_gene: TRBD2; j_gene: TRBJ2-5; CDR3nt: TGTGCCAGCAGTGCAAATTGGGCGGGGGATTTAGAGACCCAGTACTTC; CDR3aa: CASSANWAGDLETQYF
v_gene: TRBV25-1; abundance: -; d_gene: -; j_gene: TRBJ1-1; CDR3nt: TGTGCCAGCAGTGAGCAGGGAGGATCCACTGAAGCTTTCTTT; CDR3aa: CASSEQGGSTEAFF
v_gene: TRBV27; abundance: -; d_gene: -; j_gene: TRBJ1-2; CDR3nt: TGTGCCAGCAGCTCCGCCAGGGGATATGGCTACACCTTC; CDR3aa: CASSSARGYGYTF
v_gene: TRBV5-6; abundance: few; d_gene: TRBD1; j_gene: TRBJ2-7; CDR3nt: TGTGCCAGCACCGAGGGACAGAACTACGAGCAGTACTTC; CDR3aa: CASTEGQNYEQYF
v_gene: TRBV2; abundance: -; d_gene: -; j_gene: TRBJ2-3; CDR3nt: TGTGCCAGCAGAAACTACCCGGGAGATACGCAGTATTTT; CDR3aa: CASRNYPGDTQYF
v_gene: TRBV19; abundance: -; d_gene: TRBD1; j_gene: TRBJ1-4; CDR3nt: TGTGCCAGTAGTAGGCGGACAGGGGCTACTAATGAAAAACTGTTTTTT; CDR3aa: CASSRRTGATNEKLFF
v_gene: TRBV10-3; abundance: -; d_gene: -; j_gene: TRBJ2-3; CDR3nt: TGTGCCATCAGCCTTAGCGACCAGGGCACAGATACGCAGTATTTT; CDR3aa: CAISLSDQGTDTQYF
v_gene: TRBV11-3; abundance: -; d_gene: -; j_gene: TRBJ1-1; CDR3nt: TGTGCCAGCAGCTTGCAGGGCGGCACTGAAGCTTTCTTT; CDR3aa: CASSLQGGTEAFF
v_gene: TRBV21-1; abundance: -; d_gene: -; j_gene: TRBJ1-1; CDR3nt: TGTGCCAGCAGCAGAGGGGGACAGGGAACTAACACTGAAGCTTTCTTT; CDR3aa: CASSRGGQGTNTEAFF
v_gene: TRBV6-4; abundance: -; d_gene: -; j_gene: TRBJ2-5; CDR3nt: TGTGCCAGCAGTGACGTGAGAGAGACCCAGTACTTC; CDR3aa: CASSDVRETQYF
v_gene: TRBV9; abundance: -; d_gene: TRBD1; j_gene: TRBJ2-7; CDR3nt: TGTGCCAGCAGCGTAGCCGGGACAGAGGCCTACGAGCAGTACTTC; CDR3aa: CASSVAGTEAYEQYF
v_gene: TRBV4-1; abundance: once; d_gene: TRBD1; j_gene: TRBJ1-2; CDR3nt: TGCGCCAGCAGCCAAGATGAGGGGGCGAGTAACTATGGCTACACCTTC; CDR3aa: CASSQDEGASNYGYTF
v_gene: TRBV9; abundance: -; d_gene: TRBD2; j_gene: TRBJ2-3; CDR3nt: TGTGCCAGCGGGAGCGGGGGGCTCTCTACCACAGATACGCAGTATTTT; CDR3aa: CASGSGGLSTTDTQYF
v_gene: TRBV10-3; abundance: -; d_gene: -; j_gene: TRBJ1-1; CDR3nt: TGTGCCACCGGGGGAGGGGAAACTGAAGCTTTCTTT; CDR3aa: CATGGGETEAFF
v_gene: TRBV29-1; abundance: few; d_gene: TRBD1; j_gene: TRBJ2-7; CDR3nt: TGCAGCGTCAGGACAGGGGTGGCGGGCAGGGCGGGGGAGCAGTACTTC; CDR3aa: CSVRTGVAGRAGEQYF
v_gene: TRBV5-4; abundance: -; d_gene: -; j_gene: TRBJ2-3; CDR3nt: TGTGCCAGCAGCTTAGTTGGGGGGAGAACAGATACGCAGTATTTT; CDR3aa: CASSLVGGRTDTQYF
v_gene: TRBV2; abundance: -; d_gene: -; j_gene: TRBJ1-1; CDR3nt: TGTGCCAGCAGCCTAGCAGGAGTATCGAACACTGAAGCTTTCTTT; CDR3aa: CASSLAGVSNTEAFF
v_gene: TRBV14; abundance: -; d_gene: -; j_gene: TRBJ1-6; CDR3nt: TGTGCCAGCAGCCAAGAGGGCCGCGCCTATAATTCACCCCTCCACTTT; CDR3aa: CASSQEGRAYNSPLHF
v_gene: TRBV4-2; abundance: once; d_gene: TRBD2; j_gene: TRBJ2-7; CDR3nt: TGTGCCAGCAGCCAGGTGGAGCGGGGGGGCTACGAGCAGTACTTC; CDR3aa: CASSQVERGGYEQYF
v_gene: TRBV28; abundance: once; d_gene: -; j_gene: TRBJ1-5; CDR3nt: TGTGCCAGCAGTTTTGGGGGGGTCTCCAACCTCAATCAGCCCCAGCATTTT; CDR3aa: CASSFGGVSNLNQPQHF
v_gene: TRBV7-3; abundance: -; d_gene: -; j_gene: TRBJ1-1; CDR3nt: TGTGCCAGACCAGGGGCGCGGTTAACTGAAGCTTTCTTT; CDR3aa: CARPGARLTEAFF
v_gene: TRBV14; abundance: -; d_gene: -; j_gene: TRBJ1-1; CDR3nt: TGTGCCAGCGGGACTCTGGGTGGGAACACTGAAGCTTTCTTT; CDR3aa: CASGTLGGNTEAFF
v_gene: TRBV29-1; abundance: -; d_gene: -; j_gene: TRBJ1-1; CDR3nt: TGCAGCGCTGGGGAGGCGGGTGAAGCTTTCTTT; CDR3aa: CSAGEAGEAFF
v_gene: TRBV11-3; abundance: -; d_gene: -; j_gene: TRBJ2-1; CDR3nt: TGTGCCAGCAGCTTAGAAGGGGACTCTAGGGAGCAGTTCTTC; CDR3aa: CASSLEGDSREQFF
v_gene: TRBV9; abundance: -; d_gene: -; j_gene: TRBJ1-2; CDR3nt: TGTGCCAGCAGCCCCGCCAGCTATGGCTACACCTTC; CDR3aa: CASSPASYGYTF
v_gene: TRBV29-1; abundance: -; d_gene: TRBD1; j_gene: TRBJ2-7; CDR3nt: TGCAGCGTGGGGACAGGGATCTACGAGCAGTACTTC; CDR3aa: CSVGTGIYEQYF
v_gene: TRBV28; abundance: -; d_gene: TRBD1; j_gene: TRBJ2-4; CDR3nt: TGTGCCAGCAGTTTTCTAGTGGGACAGGGTTCCAAAAACATTCAGTACTTC; CDR3aa: CASSFLVGQGSKNIQYF
v_gene: TRBV5-1; abundance: -; d_gene: -; j_gene: TRBJ2-1; CDR3nt: TGCGCCAGCAGCTCCACTACTTTCGGATACAATGAGCAGTTCTTC; CDR3aa: CASSSTTFGYNEQFF
v_gene: TRBV19; abundance: -; d_gene: TRBD1; j_gene: TRBJ1-5; CDR3nt: TGTGCCAGTAGCTTAGACAGGGGACGGGTCGGCAATCAGCCCCAGCATTTT; CDR3aa: CASSLDRGRVGNQPQHF
v_gene: TRBV11-2; abundance: -; d_gene: -; j_gene: TRBJ1-4; CDR3nt: TGTGCCAGCAGCTACCCGACGGAGGAGGGAGAAAAACTGTTTTTT; CDR3aa: CASSYPTEEGEKLFF